This is a list of T cell receptor beta chains from one sample in a study of cytomegalovirus exposure and HLA in healthy donors. TCRdb keeps only in-frame clones here, not all; method: immunoSEQ multiplex PCR. Of 95,000 to 150,000 clones listed, more than 75% are singletons. The material sequenced was PBMCs. These TCRs come from a woman aged 25 to 39 in good health and CMV-seronegative. Each CDR3 is given with its conserved first and last residue. Each record gives: J gene, V gene, CDR3 protein.

j_call: TRBJ1-3
v_call: TRBV9
cdr3_aa: CASSSPRPSGNTIYF

j_call: TRBJ2-3
v_call: TRBV21-1
cdr3_aa: CASSKKNSLSSTDTQYF

j_call: TRBJ2-5
v_call: TRBV6-6
cdr3_aa: CASSRARGRGETQYF

j_call: TRBJ1-1
v_call: TRBV9
cdr3_aa: CASSAGTGGATGEAFF

j_call: TRBJ1-5
v_call: TRBV6-6
cdr3_aa: CASSPYLEDRDQPQHF

j_call: TRBJ2-5
v_call: TRBV23-1
cdr3_aa: CASSQSSGQGRETQYF

j_call: TRBJ1-6
v_call: TRBV7-8
cdr3_aa: CASSSPEDNSPLHF

j_call: TRBJ2-1
v_call: TRBV11-3
cdr3_aa: CASSLETGGRNEQFF

j_call: TRBJ2-3
v_call: TRBV5-4
cdr3_aa: CASSLGGTGTDTQYF

j_call: TRBJ2-7
v_call: TRBV5-1
cdr3_aa: CASSLYAGGVYEQYF

j_call: TRBJ2-7
v_call: TRBV14
cdr3_aa: CASSARGRYEQYF

j_call: TRBJ1-1
v_call: TRBV5-1
cdr3_aa: CASSPRDRGRGTEAFF

j_call: TRBJ1-6
v_call: TRBV5-1
cdr3_aa: CASSLRAGNSNSPLHF

j_call: TRBJ1-2
v_call: TRBV27
cdr3_aa: CASSLSRGGNSNYGYTF

j_call: TRBJ2-2
v_call: TRBV5-1
cdr3_aa: CASSLDRANTGELFF

j_call: TRBJ1-2
v_call: TRBV5-1
cdr3_aa: CATRQDNYGYTF

j_call: TRBJ1-1
v_call: TRBV7-2
cdr3_aa: CASSSQGSAAEAFF

j_call: TRBJ2-2
v_call: TRBV29-1
cdr3_aa: CSALQGTGELFF

j_call: TRBJ2-2
v_call: TRBV5-1
cdr3_aa: CASSRTEKNTGELFF

j_call: TRBJ1-6
v_call: TRBV9
cdr3_aa: CASSVDGRANSPLHF

j_call: TRBJ2-1
v_call: TRBV10-3
cdr3_aa: CAIRWGRGDEQFF

j_call: TRBJ1-1
v_call: TRBV7-2
cdr3_aa: CASSLETGWTEAFF

j_call: TRBJ2-1
v_call: TRBV29-1
cdr3_aa: CSVEGQVNAGGRYNEQFF

j_call: TRBJ2-1
v_call: TRBV27
cdr3_aa: CASSLSRQGANNEQFF

j_call: TRBJ1-3
v_call: TRBV19
cdr3_aa: CASSIGQGAGNTIYF

j_call: TRBJ2-7
v_call: TRBV7-2
cdr3_aa: CASSTETSYEQYF

j_call: TRBJ2-7
v_call: TRBV27
cdr3_aa: CASSLRPTYEQYF

j_call: TRBJ2-7
v_call: TRBV30
cdr3_aa: CAWSKTSSYEQYF

j_call: TRBJ2-1
v_call: TRBV6-1
cdr3_aa: CASRSPGNEQFF

j_call: TRBJ2-7
v_call: TRBV6-1
cdr3_aa: CASLAGDRRHEQYF

j_call: TRBJ1-1
v_call: TRBV10-3
cdr3_aa: CAIRGRDRVNTEAFF

j_call: TRBJ2-1
v_call: TRBV9
cdr3_aa: CASSFGSQTYEQFF

j_call: TRBJ1-6
v_call: TRBV27
cdr3_aa: CASSRGGLNNSPLHF

j_call: TRBJ2-7
v_call: TRBV10-2
cdr3_aa: CASSRDRGHEQYF

j_call: TRBJ1-4
v_call: TRBV10-3
cdr3_aa: CAISKDSNEKLFF

j_call: TRBJ2-3
v_call: TRBV12-5
cdr3_aa: CASGYRTGTDTQYF

j_call: TRBJ2-7
v_call: TRBV7-2
cdr3_aa: CASSLWPGGTYEQYF

j_call: TRBJ2-6
v_call: TRBV7-7
cdr3_aa: CASSQGAIGANVLTF

j_call: TRBJ2-1
v_call: TRBV2
cdr3_aa: CASKGTGAYNEQFF

j_call: TRBJ2-7
v_call: TRBV11-2
cdr3_aa: CASSLGHGTYEQYF

j_call: TRBJ2-1
v_call: TRBV7-9
cdr3_aa: CASSDPPGGTSRNEQFF

j_call: TRBJ2-7
v_call: TRBV9
cdr3_aa: CASSVAASGVYEQYF

j_call: TRBJ2-2
v_call: TRBV27
cdr3_aa: CASSVRGAHTGELFF

j_call: TRBJ1-6
v_call: TRBV6-1
cdr3_aa: CASSELQGTSPLHF

j_call: TRBJ2-7
v_call: TRBV7-2
cdr3_aa: CASSLTASGTYEQYF

j_call: TRBJ1-4
v_call: TRBV10-3
cdr3_aa: CAISSTGFTNEKLFF

j_call: TRBJ1-2
v_call: TRBV7-9
cdr3_aa: CASSYGTGGTYGYTF